This TCR beta chain was recorded in a study of shared clonotypes between healthy human individuals. This CDR3 is 14 amino acids long. Germline CDR1 SQVTM, CDR2 ANQGSEA. V was shortened by 4 bases and J by 2 bases, with 14 bases between the two germline ends. The repertoire was sequenced with immunoSEQ multiplex PCR; TCRdb's copy has only in-frame clones and lacks some. In the table there are approximately 940,000 clones, 70% to 85% of which are singletons. The sequenced sample consisted of memory CD4+ T cells sorted from blood. The sample's subset: CD45RA-negative fraction. This TCR was recovered from a man aged 18 to 29 in good health. V is TRBV29-1 and J is TRBJ1-1; D uncertain. The CDR3 here is CSVVGKGSNTEAFF. CDR3 bases: TGCAGCGTTGTGGGGAAGGGATCAAACACTGAAGCTTTCTTT.